This T cell receptor (beta chain) was recovered during a study of CD8 T cells in ankylosing spondylitis. General observations from the study: Disease-associated clones were reportedly significantly overrepresented in matched ankylosing spondylitis synovial fluid. Blood of patients with ankylosing spondylitis appeared to be characterized by a TCR beta motif of roughly eight highly homologous variants.

The sample holds a few counts of this clonotype. Antigen unknown. From the 5' RACE reads, TCRdb called clonotypes with MiXCR, one entry per CDR3 protein. The sample has just under 550,000 distinct CDR3 sequences, roughly 13% seen once. Germline CDR1 and CDR2: DFQATT and SNEGSKA (reference sequence). There are 18 residues in the CDR3. V gave up 1 base and J gave up 0 bases, with 19 bases separating them. The V call is TRBV20-1, the J call TRBJ2-1; D tentatively fits TRBD1 or TRBD2 (6 bases each). The sample was blood, either unsorted or a sorted T cell fraction (not recorded which). The sequence came from a male donor with ankylosing spondylitis. The CDR3 spells CSARVLIGGTSSYNEQFF. CDR3 in DNA: TGCAGTGCTAGAGTCCTTATCGGGGGCACTAGCTCCTACAATGAGCAGTTCTTC.